This TCR beta chain derives from a study of T cells after yellow fever vaccination. TCR cDNA was made by 5'RACE template switching, adding a universal primer site and UMIs. TCRdb analysed the 5' RACE reads with MiXCR anew, one entry per CDR3 protein. The data hold a few hundred thousand distinct CDR3 sequences, with around 3.9% observed a single time. This clonotype has more than one count but fewer than ten. The receptor was isolated from a man younger than 35 who received the YFV17D yellow fever vaccine. The input for sequencing was PBMCs, taken 5 days after the yellow fever booster vaccination.

Written as DNA, the CDR3 is TGTGCCAGCGCCAGGGGGAACACTGAAGCTTTCTTT. Translation: CASARGNTEAFF. This chain links TRBV6-5 with TRBJ1-1; the D gene is possibly TRBD1 (6 bases). V shed 8 bases and J shed 1 base, with 8 bases lying between them. The CDR3 covers 12 residues. Germline CDR1 and CDR2: MNHEY and SVGAGI.